Following are 8 T cell receptor beta chains from one sample sequenced in a study of blood T cells in healthy people across ages (dated by TCRdb to between 2014 and 2017). Receptor libraries were prepared by 5' RACE. The sequencer listed for this sample is Illumina HiSeq 2500. A second PCR of about 6 to 11 cycles was run with a J-beta primer mix and a sample-barcoded 5' primer. TCRdb itself trimmed the public reads at Q25 with fastp, ran MiXCR and retained productive beta chains. All rows with the same CDR3 protein become a single entry with the most common DNA and genes. In all, the sample holds more than 450,000 distinct CDR3 sequences, and about 26% of those were seen once. Clones ranked in the top ten supply roughly 3.5% of the sample. The same data also went into a second study, on T cells of mothers and their children.

Material for sequencing was blood. Receptors originate from a boy aged 2-9 years in good health.

This clonotype was detected a few times. The rearrangement joins TRBV5-1 to TRBJ2-1; TRBD2 matches 9 bases. From germline, CDR1 is SGHRS and CDR2 YFSETQ. J was trimmed by 7 bases and V by 5 bases; bases with no gene match: 7. The CDR3 totals 14 residues. This CDR3 is CASRDAGGGNEQFF. In DNA form, the CDR3 reads TGCGCCAGCAGGGACGCGGGAGGGGGAAATGAGCAGTTCTTC.

In this sample, this clonotype turned up a few times. The chain links TRBV19 to TRBJ1-1; no clear D gene. V was clipped by 5 bases and J by 1 base, with 8 bases between them. Germline CDR1 is LNHDA and CDR2 is SQIVND (reference sequence). CDR3 length: 13 residues. DNA of the CDR3: TGTGCCAGTAGTTCACAGAGGAACACTGAAGCTTTCTTT. This gives the protein CASSSQRNTEAFF.

The V gene is TRBV11-2, the J gene TRBJ1-4; D perhaps matches TRBD1 (6 bases). V lost 6 bases and J 8 bases, leaving 19 bases between the germline ends. CDR1 and CDR2 (germline): SGHAT, FQNNGV. This CDR3 region has 15 residues. The CDR3 protein is CASSVAWGRREKLFF. For the CDR3, the DNA is TGTGCCAGCAGTGTAGCCTGGGGGCGCAGGGAAAAACTGTTTTTT.

This clonotype was detected only a few times. V gene TRBV19 combines with J gene TRBJ2-1, with TRBD2 matching 11 bases. J gave up 3 bases and V 4 bases, and 5 bases lay outside the gene matches. CDR3 length: 16 amino acids. Germline values: CDR1 LNHDA, CDR2 SQIVND (reference sequence). The CDR3 DNA sequence: TGTGCCAGTAGTACCCGACTAGCGGGAAGCTACAATGAGCAGTTCTTC. This sequence encodes CASSTRLAGSYNEQFF.

This clonotype has a handful of counts. The chain combines TRBV7-9 with TRBJ2-5; 7 bases are a match to TRBD2. Germline V CDR1 and CDR2: SEHNR, FQNEAQ (reference sequence). The CDR3 consists of 15 residues. Trimming cost V 7 bases and J 4 bases; bases outside gene matches: 12. The CDR3: CASTEGRLARETQYF. CDR3 DNA: TGTGCCAGCACCGAGGGTCGACTAGCTCGAGAGACCCAGTACTTC.

The V gene is TRBV4-1, the J gene TRBJ2-1, with TRBD2 matching over 9 bases. The CDR3 has 16 residues. Germline V gene data show CDR1 as MGHRA and CDR2 as YSYEKL. Trimming at V came to 0 bases and at J to 4 bases, leaving 4 bases not matched to a gene. As DNA, the CDR3 is TGCGCCAGCAGCCAAGACAATAGCGGGGGTTACAATGAGCAGTTCTTC. Encoded protein: CASSQDNSGGYNEQFF.

The CDR3: CASSHPQGLYEQYF. CDR3 bases: TGCGCCAGCAGCCACCCCCAGGGACTCTACGAGCAGTACTTC. The V and J genes are TRBV10-2 and TRBJ2-5, with D possibly being TRBD2 (6 bases). Matching the DNA end better, TRBJ2-7 makes the J call doubtful. The CDR3 spans 14 residues. Germline V CDR1 and CDR2: WSHSY, SAAADI.

The rearrangement joins TRBV7-2 to TRBJ2-7; 8 bases align to TRBD1. The CDR3 consists of 14 residues. Trimming at V came to 6 bases and at J to 4 bases, leaving 8 bases not matched to a gene. Germline-derived CDR1 and CDR2 are SGHTA and FQGNSA. The CDR3 region is CASRRTGSRYEQYF. DNA of the CDR3: TGTGCCAGCAGAAGGACAGGGTCCAGGTACGAGCAGTACTTC.